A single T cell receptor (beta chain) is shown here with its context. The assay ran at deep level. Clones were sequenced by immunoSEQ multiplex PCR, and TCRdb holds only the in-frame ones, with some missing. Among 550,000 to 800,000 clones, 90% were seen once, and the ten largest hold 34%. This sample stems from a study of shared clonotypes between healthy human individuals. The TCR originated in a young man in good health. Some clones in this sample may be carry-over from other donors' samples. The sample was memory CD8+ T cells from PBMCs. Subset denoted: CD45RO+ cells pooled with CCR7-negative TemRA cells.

CDR3 amino acids: CASSGREGNYNEQFF. The CDR3 DNA sequence: TGTGCCAGCAGCGGTCGGGAGGGGAACTACAATGAGCAGTTCTTC. The chain recombines TRBV7-9 with TRBJ2-1; 8 nucleotides line up with TRBD2. Germline CDR1 is SEHNR and CDR2 is FQNEAQ (reference sequence). Trimming cost V 5 bases and J 3 bases; bases outside gene matches: 6. CDR3 length: 15 residues.